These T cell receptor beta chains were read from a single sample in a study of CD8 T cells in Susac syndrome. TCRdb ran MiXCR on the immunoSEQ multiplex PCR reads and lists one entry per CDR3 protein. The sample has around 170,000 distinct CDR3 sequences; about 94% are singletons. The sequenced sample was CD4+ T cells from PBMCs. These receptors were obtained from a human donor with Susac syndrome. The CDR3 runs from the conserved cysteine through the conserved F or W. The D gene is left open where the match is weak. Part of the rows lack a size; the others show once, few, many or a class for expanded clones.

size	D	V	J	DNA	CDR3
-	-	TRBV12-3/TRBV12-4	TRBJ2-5	TGTGCCAGCACCCCTGGACCCACGCGCGTCGAGACCCAGTACTTC	CASTPGPTRVETQYF
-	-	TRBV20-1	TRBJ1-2	TGCAGTGCTAGAGTGTTAGATAACTATGGCTACACCTTC	CSARVLDNYGYTF
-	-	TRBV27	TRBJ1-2	TGTGCCAGCAGTCCACAGGGCGCCGATGGCTACACCTTC	CASSPQGADGYTF
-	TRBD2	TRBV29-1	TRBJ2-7	TGCAGCGTTGAAGATCCCGGGGGGAACTACGAGCAGTACTTC	CSVEDPGGNYEQYF
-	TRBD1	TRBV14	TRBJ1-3	TGTGCCAGCAGCCAACGACAGGGCTCTGGAAACACCATATATTTT	CASSQRQGSGNTIYF
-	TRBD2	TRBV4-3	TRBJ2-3	TGCGCCAGCAGCCAGATAGCGGGGGAAGATACGCAGTATTTT	CASSQIAGEDTQYF
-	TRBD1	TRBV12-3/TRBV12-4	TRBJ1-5	TGTGCCAGCAGTTTGGGACAGGGGGGCAGTGATCAGCCCCAGCATTTT	CASSLGQGGSDQPQHF
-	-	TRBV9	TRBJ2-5	TGTGCCAGCAGCGTAGGTCGGGGACTCGAGACCCAGTACTTC	CASSVGRGLETQYF
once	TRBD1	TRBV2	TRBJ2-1	TGTGCCAGCAGTGAGAGGGACAGGGGGCGGAATGAGCAGTTCTTC	CASSERDRGRNEQFF
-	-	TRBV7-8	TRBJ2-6	TGTGCCAGCAGCTTAGTCGGGTGGCCTGGGGCCAACGTCCTGACTTTC	CASSLVGWPGANVLTF
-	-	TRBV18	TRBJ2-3	TGTGCCAGCTCACCCTCCGGGGAGAGCACAGATACGCAGTATTTT	CASSPSGESTDTQYF
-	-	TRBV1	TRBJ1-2	TGCTCCCAGATGGGGGGCTACCTCTATGGCTACACCTTC	CSQMGGYLYGYTF
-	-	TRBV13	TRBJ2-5	TGTGCCAGCAGCTTAGGCAGTGGACTACCGGTTGAGACCCAGTACTTC	CASSLGSGLPVETQYF
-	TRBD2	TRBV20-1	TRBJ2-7	TGCAGTGCTAGAGGCGGACTAGCGGGGATATCTTTCGAGCAGTACTTC	CSARGGLAGISFEQYF
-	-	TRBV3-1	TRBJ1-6	TGTGCCAGCAGCCAGTCCGGACCGAATAATTCACCCCTCCACTTT	CASSQSGPNNSPLHF
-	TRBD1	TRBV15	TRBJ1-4	TGTGCCACCAGCAGTCCGGGACAGGGGCTCGAAAAACTGTTTTTT	CATSSPGQGLEKLFF
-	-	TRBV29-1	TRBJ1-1	TGCAGCGTCAAGAGGGGACAGAACACTGAAGCTTTCTTT	CSVKRGQNTEAFF
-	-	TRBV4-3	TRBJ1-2	TGCGCCAGCAGCCAAGACAGAGCCTCTAACTATGGCTACACCTTC	CASSQDRASNYGYTF
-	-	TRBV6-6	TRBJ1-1	TGTGCCAGCAATCTTGGAGCTGAAGCTTTCTTT	CASNLGAEAFF
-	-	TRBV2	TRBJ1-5	TGTGCCAGCAGTGAAGCTCGACCTAGCAATCAGCCCCAGCATTTT	CASSEARPSNQPQHF
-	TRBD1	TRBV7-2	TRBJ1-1	TGTGCCAGCAGCACCGCGACAGGGTGGGCGAACACTGAAGCTTTCTTT	CASSTATGWANTEAFF
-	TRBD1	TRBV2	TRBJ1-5	TGTGCCAGCAGTCCGGGACAGGGGAGCAATCAGCCCCAGCATTTT	CASSPGQGSNQPQHF
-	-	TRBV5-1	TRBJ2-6	TGCGCCAGCAGCCCAGGACATACTGGGGCCAACGTCCTGACTTTC	CASSPGHTGANVLTF
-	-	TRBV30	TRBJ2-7	TGTGCCCACACCTCGGGGTACGAGCAGTACTTC	CAHTSGYEQYF
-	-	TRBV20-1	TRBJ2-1	TGCAGTGCTAGTTGGACACAGGCTAACAATGAGCAGTTCTTC	CSASWTQANNEQFF
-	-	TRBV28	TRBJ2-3	TGTGCCAGCAGTCCGCTCTTGGCGGGGAGCACAGATACGCAGTATTTT	CASSPLLAGSTDTQYF